This TCR beta chain emerged from a study of quantifying T cell responses using KT2 cells. In the study overall: RNA was reverse transcribed with TCR alpha and beta constant-region primers.

An oligo carrying a UMI was ligated to the cDNA 3' end. First-round PCR used 4 to 5 cycles and beta primers RC1.1 and RC1.2 covering TRBC1 and TRBC2. TCRdb processed the UMI-ligation and nested PCR reads anew with MiXCR; each CDR3 protein has one entry. The data show tens of thousands of distinct CDR3 sequences, 12% seen once. The CDR3 has 17 residues. V trimming: 2 bases; J trimming: 2 bases; junction bases outside the gene matches: 11. Germline CDR1 MNHEY, CDR2 SVGAGI. The receptor was isolated from a human donor. The sequenced sample was PBMCs spiked with cells of the T cell clone KT2. The rearrangement joins TRBV6-5 to TRBJ1-2; 7 bases agree with TRBD1. The DNA for the CDR3 is TGTGCCAGCAGTTACCGTGGACAGGCTCCTTCGAACTATGGCTACACCTTC. The encoded protein is CASSYRGQAPSNYGYTF.